The 10 T cell receptor beta chains given below trace back to one sample, sequenced in a study of T cells in localized non-small cell lung cancer (dated by TCRdb to 2020 to 2021). Receptors were amplified or captured by the immunoSEQ multiplex PCR assay. TCRdb limited this immuneACCESS table to in-frame rearrangements with V and J called. A share of clones is missing; checked studies link under half to unresolved V genes, and the rest is unexplained. The table for this sample lists a few thousand clones; under 25% of them were counted only once. 4% to 6% of the sample belongs to the ten largest clones. The sequencing used lung tumor tissue, collected before any cancer treatment. The receptors stem from a female donor at least 60 years old with stage I lung adenocarcinoma.

This clone came up a few times. The chain has TRBV6-8 and TRBJ2-3; no clear D. Trimming pared 6 bases from V and 1 base from J, leaving 8 bases between. The V gene's germline CDR1 is MNHGY and CDR2 SAAAGT. The CDR3 has 13 amino acids. CDR3 region: CASSPPGTDTQYF. DNA of the CDR3: TGTGCCAGCAGCCCTCCGGGCACAGATACGCAGTATTTT.

The rearrangement links TRBV11-3 to TRBJ1-2, with 9 bases matching TRBD1. The germline V gene encodes CDR1 SGHNT and CDR2 YENEEA. The V gene end was trimmed by 4 bases and the J gene end by 1 base; junction bases not matched to a gene: 4. The CDR3 is 15 amino acids. CDR3 nucleotides: TGTGCCAGCAGCTGGGACAGGGCTAGTAACTATGGCTACACCTTC. Translating gives CASSWDRASNYGYTF.

This clone was counted between two and nine times. The chain uses TRBV11-3 and TRBJ2-3; TRBD2 matches at 7 bases. Per germline, CDR1 SGHNT and CDR2 YENEEA. This CDR3 has 14 residues. The V gene end was trimmed by 8 bases and the J gene end by 2 bases; junction bases not matched to a gene: 7. CDR3: CASGRGEYTDTQYF. The CDR3 DNA reads TGTGCCAGCGGGAGGGGAGAATACACAGATACGCAGTATTTT.

This clone was counted only a few times. The genes are TRBV11-3 and TRBJ2-3; 9 bases align to TRBD2. The germline gives CDR1 SGHNT, CDR2 YENEEA. This CDR3 contains 16 residues. J was trimmed by 0 bases and V by 5 bases; bases with no gene match: 6. In nucleotides, the CDR3 is TGTGCCAGCAGCCAGGCCCTAGCGGGAAGCACAGATACGCAGTATTTT. Its translation: CASSQALAGSTDTQYF.

This chain connects TRBV19 to TRBJ2-3; 7 bases are shared with TRBD2. Trimming took 3 bases from V and 5 from J; bases not matched to a gene: 8. Germline loops: CDR1 LNHDA, CDR2 SQIVND (reference sequence). The CDR3 has 15 residues. CDR3 bases: TGTGCCAGTAGTATCAGCGGGGCTAGAGGAGATACGCAGTATTTT. It encodes CASSISGARGDTQYF.

A few counts support this clone. The chain employs TRBV11-3 and TRBJ2-1; 15 nucleotides match TRBD2. The ends lost 4 bases at V and 2 bases at J; junction bases unmatched: 9. This CDR3 spans 19 amino acids. Germline V lookup: CDR1 SGHNT, CDR2 YENEEA. This chain's CDR3 is CASSYPRTSGRAAYNEQFF. The CDR3, as DNA: TGTGCCAGCAGCTATCCCCGGACTAGCGGGAGGGCCGCCTACAATGAGCAGTTCTTC.

By sample fraction, this clone is medium-sized. This rearrangement joins TRBV6-8 to TRBJ2-7, with 7 bases identical to TRBD1. Trimming cost V 6 bases and J 3 bases; bases outside gene matches: 5. CDR3 size: 13 residues. CDR1 is MNHGY and CDR2 is SAAAGT in the germline V gene. For the CDR3, the DNA is TGTGCCAGCAGGTCGGGACAGCACTACGAGCAGTACTTC. This gives the protein CASRSGQHYEQYF.

This clone has only a few counts. This chain joins TRBV6-8 and TRBJ1-4; D uncertain. CDR1 is MNHGY, CDR2 SAAAGT, per germline. The CDR3 sequence is 14 residues long. V gave up 6 bases and J gave up 8 bases, with 16 bases separating them. The CDR3 region is CASRPGLRGEKLFF. In DNA form, the CDR3 reads TGTGCCAGCAGGCCCGGGCTCCGAGGGGAAAAACTGTTTTTT.

By sample fraction, this clone is medium-sized. The V gene is TRBV11-3, the J gene TRBJ1-2; weak D call: TRBD1 (6 bases). The V end was cut by 3 bases, the J end by 2 bases, with 13 bases between. The germline V gene encodes CDR1 SGHNT and CDR2 YENEEA. The CDR3 sequence is 15 residues long. The DNA of the CDR3 is TGTGCCAGCAGCTTCCTAGACAGGATAAACTATGGCTACACCTTC. It specifies CASSFLDRINYGYTF.

This clone is labeled as medium-sized. This chain links TRBV11-3 with TRBJ2-1; 13 bases match TRBD2. Germline assignment: CDR1 SGHNT and CDR2 YENEEA. This CDR3 has 18 residues. V was pared by 5 bases and J by 5 bases, with 12 bases of the junction left unmatched. The CDR3 region is CASSPGWGTSGDNNEQFF. Here the CDR3 DNA reads TGTGCCAGCAGCCCGGGGTGGGGGACTAGCGGGGATAACAATGAGCAGTTCTTC.